This TCR beta chain appears in the sequencing data of a study of CD8 T cells in ankylosing spondylitis. In this sample, this clonotype turned up many times. Its antigen is currently unknown. TCRdb recomputed calls from the 5' RACE reads with MiXCR, one row per CDR3 protein. The profile shows tens of thousands of distinct CDR3 sequences, around 2.9% of them singletons. Whole-study results and caveats: Past studies reported some motif variants in reactive arthritis synovial fluid and blood. Disease-linked clones reportedly concentrated significantly in matched ankylosing spondylitis synovial fluid.

J was trimmed by 6 bases and V by 0 bases; bases with no gene match: 9. From germline, CDR1 is SGDLS and CDR2 YYNGEE. The CDR3 has 17 residues. The sequencing input was blood, either unsorted or a sorted T cell fraction (not recorded which). The chain is built from TRBV9 and TRBJ2-1; 10 bases align to TRBD1. The receptor was derived from a male donor with ankylosing spondylitis or in good health (not recorded which). CDR3 region: CASSVGMGQGWVNEQFF. The CDR3 DNA is TGTGCCAGCAGCGTAGGGATGGGACAGGGGTGGGTCAATGAGCAGTTCTTC.